The rows below give T cell receptor beta chains drawn from one sample of a study of blood T cell repertoires in COVID-19. Data came from immunoSEQ multiplex PCR; TCRdb stores just in-frame clones and leaves some out. Among around 300,000 clones, 85% to 90% were seen once, and the ten largest hold roughly 2.9%. Sequences were obtained from peripheral blood. The receptors were gathered from a young woman with COVID-19, enrolled during active disease. Each CDR3 is given with its conserved first and last residue. The D gene is left open where the match is weak. The size entry is marked missing in some rows and otherwise reads once, few, many or a size class.

-,-,TRBJ1-1,TRBV11-3,TGTGCCAGCAGCTTAAGGCGGGTAGGGATGAACACTGAAGCTTTCTTT,CASSLRRVGMNTEAFF
-,-,TRBJ2-2,TRBV2,TGTGCCAGCAGTGAAGTCAGGGTAGATAACACCGGGGAGCTGTTTTTT,CASSEVRVDNTGELFF
-,TRBD2,TRBJ2-7,TRBV5-6,TGTGCCAGCAGCGGAGGACTAGCGGGACCCTCCTACGAGCAGTACTTC,CASSGGLAGPSYEQYF
-,TRBD1,TRBJ2-2,TRBV7-2,TGTGCCAGCAGCTTAGGGCCGGGACAGGCTGGCGGGGAGCTGTTTTTT,CASSLGPGQAGGELFF
-,-,TRBJ1-1,TRBV12-2,TGTGCAAGTCGCTCCCGGGACAGGCTCGATAGAATGAACACTGAAGCTTTCTTT,CASRSRDRLDRMNTEAFF
few,TRBD1,TRBJ1-1,TRBV6-4,TGTGCCAGCAGTGACTCGGAGGGGGCGAGTGAAGCTTTCTTT,CASSDSEGASEAFF
-,TRBD2,TRBJ2-3,TRBV18,TGTGCCAGCTCACCCCTAGCGGGAGTGCAAGATACGCAGTATTTT,CASSPLAGVQDTQYF
-,-,TRBJ1-1,TRBV5-8,TGTGCCAGCAGAACTCCAGGGTTGCCGGATGAAGCTTTCTTT,CASRTPGLPDEAFF
-,TRBD1,TRBJ2-2,TRBV15,TGTGCCACCAGCAGAGATGTACAGGGGGACCCCGGGGAGCTGTTTTTT,CATSRDVQGDPGELFF
-,-,TRBJ1-2,TRBV29-1,TGCAGCGTTGAGAACAGGGACTATGGCTACACCTTC,CSVENRDYGYTF
-,TRBD1,TRBJ1-4,TRBV7-9,TGTGCCAGCAGCTTGACAGGGAATGAAAAACTGTTTTTT,CASSLTGNEKLFF
once,-,TRBJ1-1,TRBV19,TGTGCCAGTCACTATACAGGATCGAACACTGAAGCTTTCTTT,CASHYTGSNTEAFF
-,-,TRBJ1-1,TRBV19,TGTGCCAGTAGTGTGCTGACAGATAACACTGAAGCTTTCTTT,CASSVLTDNTEAFF
-,-,TRBJ1-5,TRBV3-1/TRBV3-2,TGTGCCAGCAGCCAAGGGGCGGGGCGCAGTCAGCCCCAGCATTTT,CASSQGAGRSQPQHF
-,TRBD2,TRBJ2-7,TRBV28,TGTGCCAGCAGCTCCGGGACTAGCGGGACCTACGAGCAGTACTTC,CASSSGTSGTYEQYF
-,-,TRBJ1-5,TRBV6-2/TRBV6-3,TGTGCCAGCAGTCAGGACTCTAATCAGCCCCAGCATTTT,CASSQDSNQPQHF
-,-,TRBJ2-1,TRBV12-3/TRBV12-4,TGTGCCAGCAGTTCTACTAGGCTTGGAGAGCAGTTCTTC,CASSSTRLGEQFF
-,TRBD1,TRBJ1-2,TRBV29-1,TGCAGCGTTAGGGGGCGCGAAGGCTATGGCTACACCTTC,CSVRGREGYGYTF
-,-,TRBJ1-1,TRBV21-1,TGTGCCAGCAGCAAAGGTTCCAGGAACACTGAAGCTTTCTTT,CASSKGSRNTEAFF
once,TRBD1,TRBJ2-1,TRBV19,TGTGCCAGTAGTATAGGGACAGGACAGGCCTACAATGAGCAGTTCTTC,CASSIGTGQAYNEQFF
-,-,TRBJ2-1,TRBV5-1,TGCGCCAGCAGCTTGGTAGGGGGCTCCTACAATGAGCAGTTCTTC,CASSLVGGSYNEQFF
-,-,TRBJ2-1,TRBV2,TGTGCCAGCAGGAGGATGTCGGGAGAACAGAATGAGCAGTTCTTC,CASRRMSGEQNEQFF